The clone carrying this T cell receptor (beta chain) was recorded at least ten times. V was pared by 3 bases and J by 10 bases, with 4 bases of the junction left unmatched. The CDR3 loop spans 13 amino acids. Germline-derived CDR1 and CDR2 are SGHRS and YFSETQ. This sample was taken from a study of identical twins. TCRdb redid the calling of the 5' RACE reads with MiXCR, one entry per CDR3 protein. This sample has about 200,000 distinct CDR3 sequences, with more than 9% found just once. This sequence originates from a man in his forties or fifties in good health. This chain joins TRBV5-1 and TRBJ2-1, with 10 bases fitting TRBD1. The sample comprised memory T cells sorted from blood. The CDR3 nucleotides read TGCGCCAGCAGCTGGACAGGGGGAAGCGAGCAGTTCTTC. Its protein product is CASSWTGGSEQFF.